This T cell receptor (beta chain) was recovered during a study of blood T cells in healthy people across ages. Study conclusions and caveats: It was found that TCR beta diversity correlated strongly with the percentage of naive T cells. Long-lived donors had more naive CD4+ cells and higher diversity than aged donors.

Germline V gives CDR1 MNHNY, CDR2 SVGAGI (reference sequence). The CDR3 runs to 12 residues. With a J-beta primer mix and a sample-barcoded 5' primer, a second PCR ran roughly 6 to 12 cycles. TCRdb re-derived calls from the 5' RACE reads in MiXCR, one entry per CDR3 protein. The sample contains fewer than 750,000 distinct CDR3 sequences, around 50% of which appear only once. Total RNA extraction produced at least 5.5 micrograms (per sample) for the study. As to this clonotype: Its antigen is not known. A much larger clone sits a single nucleotide away, making a read error possible.

The origin of this receptor is a man older than 75 in good health. The rearrangement links TRBV6-6 to TRBJ1-1; D gene uncertain. The sample comprised blood. The CDR3: CACSYLAAEAFF. CDR3 in DNA: TGTGCCTGCAGTTACTTGGCTGCTGAAGCTTTCTTT.